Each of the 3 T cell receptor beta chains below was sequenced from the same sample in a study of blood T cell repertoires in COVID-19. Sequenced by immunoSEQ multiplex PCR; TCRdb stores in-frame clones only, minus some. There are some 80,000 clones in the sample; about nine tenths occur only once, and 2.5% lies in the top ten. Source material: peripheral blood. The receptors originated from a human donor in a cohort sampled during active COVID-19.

The CDR3 reads CASSQAVLAGGEEDTQYF. The DNA for the CDR3 is TGCGCCAGCAGCCAAGCCGTACTAGCGGGAGGAGAGGAAGATACGCAGTATTTT. The rearrangement links TRBV4-1 to TRBJ2-3; 12 bases are a match to TRBD2. Per germline, CDR1 MGHRA and CDR2 YSYEKL. The CDR3 spans 18 residues. Unmatched junction bases numbered 10, after V lost 1 base and J lost 5 bases.

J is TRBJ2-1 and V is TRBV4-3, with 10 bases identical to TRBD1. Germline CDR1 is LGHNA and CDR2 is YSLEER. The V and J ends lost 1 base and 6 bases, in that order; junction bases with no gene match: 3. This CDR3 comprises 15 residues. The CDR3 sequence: CASSQVGTGANEQFF. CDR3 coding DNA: TGCGCCAGCAGCCAAGTAGGGACAGGGGCCAATGAGCAGTTCTTC.

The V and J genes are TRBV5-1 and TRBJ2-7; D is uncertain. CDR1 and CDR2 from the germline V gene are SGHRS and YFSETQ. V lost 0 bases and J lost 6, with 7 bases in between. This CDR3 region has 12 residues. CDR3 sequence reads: CASSLDPGEQYF. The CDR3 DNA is TGCGCCAGCAGCTTGGACCCGGGCGAGCAGTACTTC.